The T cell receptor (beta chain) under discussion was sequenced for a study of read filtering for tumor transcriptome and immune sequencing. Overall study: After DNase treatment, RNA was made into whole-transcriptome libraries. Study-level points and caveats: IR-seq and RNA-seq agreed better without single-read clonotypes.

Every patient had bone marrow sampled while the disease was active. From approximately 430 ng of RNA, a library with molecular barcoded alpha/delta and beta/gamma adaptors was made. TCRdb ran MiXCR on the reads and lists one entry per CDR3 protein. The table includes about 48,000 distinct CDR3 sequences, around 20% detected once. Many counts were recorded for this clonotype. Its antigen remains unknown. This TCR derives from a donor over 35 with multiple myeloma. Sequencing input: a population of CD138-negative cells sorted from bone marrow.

CDR3 in DNA: TGTGCCAGCACCCCGTGGGCGGTAAGCACGAACAATGAGCAGTTCTTC. This encodes CASTPWAVSTNNEQFF. The J gene is TRBJ2-1, the V gene TRBV7-9; D remains ambiguous. The CDR3 covers 16 residues. Trimming left V 7 bases short and J 5 bases short, with 21 bases between. Germline values: CDR1 SEHNR, CDR2 FQNEAQ (reference sequence).